These T cell receptor beta chains were read from a single sample in a study of cytomegalovirus exposure and HLA in healthy donors. Using immunoSEQ multiplex PCR, the repertoire was profiled, and TCRdb retains in-frame clones only, with some absent. In the table there are under 130,000 clones, about 88% of which are singletons. The specimen sequenced was PBMCs. The origin of the receptors is a woman in her late teens or twenties in good health and CMV-seropositive. Both conserved end residues are part of each CDR3. A D gene is named only where the DNA matches it firmly.

j_gene,d_gene,len,v_gene,CDR3nt,CDR3aa
TRBJ1-2,TRBD1,15,TRBV5-1,TGCGCCAGCAGCTCAACGGACAGGGGGTTATATGGCTACACCTTC,CASSSTDRGLYGYTF
TRBJ1-1,TRBD1,16,TRBV7-9,TGTGCCAGCAGCACCCCCCGTGGGCAGGGGGGCACTGAAGCTTTCTTT,CASSTPRGQGGTEAFF
TRBJ2-7,-,15,TRBV6-6,TGTGCCAGCAGGTACAGGACAAACCTTCCCTGGGAGCAGTACTTC,CASRYRTNLPWEQYF
TRBJ2-3,-,16,TRBV4-2,TGTGCCAGCAGCCAAGATTTCCGGGGGACCACAGATACGCAGTATTTT,CASSQDFRGTTDTQYF
TRBJ2-7,TRBD1,14,TRBV15,TGTGCCACCAGCCTTAGGACAGGGTTGAGCGAGCAGTACTTC,CATSLRTGLSEQYF
TRBJ2-1,TRBD1,14,TRBV7-9,TGTGCCAGCAGAGGGACAGGGCGCTTTGATGAGCAGTTCTTC,CASRGTGRFDEQFF
TRBJ1-4,-,15,TRBV6-5,TGTGCCAGCAGTCCAGGGCGTGCAACTAATGAAAAACTGTTTTTT,CASSPGRATNEKLFF
TRBJ1-2,-,13,TRBV7-3,TGTGCCAGCAGCTGGGACGGGAGCTATGGCTACACCTTC,CASSWDGSYGYTF
TRBJ1-2,TRBD1,12,TRBV19,TGTGCCACAGGACAGGGGACCTATGGCTACACCTTC,CATGQGTYGYTF
TRBJ1-5,-,16,TRBV4-1,TGCGCCAGCAGCCAATCAGTATCTTATAGCAATCAGCCCCAGCATTTT,CASSQSVSYSNQPQHF